Below are 24 T cell receptor beta chains sequenced from a single sample in a study of shared clonotypes between healthy human individuals. Only in-frame clones appear in the TCRdb table, and some are missing; sequencing was by immunoSEQ multiplex PCR. This table has around 1.5 million clones, 95% to 99% appearing once. The sequencing sample was made of naive CD4+ T cells sorted from blood. Subset specified: CD45RA+ positively selected. The receptors were gathered from a man aged 30-40 years in good health.

This clone was seen only once. The chain links TRBV28 to TRBJ1-2; tentatively, D is TRBD1 (6 bases). CDR1 is MDHEN and CDR2 is SYDVKM in the germline V gene. V dropped 9 bases and J dropped 1 base, with 12 bases sitting between them. This CDR3 has 13 residues. The CDR3 sequence: CASSEGVNYGYTF. Here the CDR3 DNA reads TGTGCCAGTTCTGAGGGGGTTAACTATGGCTACACCTTC.

Only a few counts were recorded for this clone. V is TRBV2 and J is TRBJ1-5; D is undetermined. Germline V CDR1 and CDR2: SNHLY, FYNNEI. V was clipped by 3 bases and J by 0 bases, with 6 bases between them. The CDR3 contains 14 residues. The CDR3 here is CASSDSYSNQPQHF. CDR3 nucleotides: TGTGCCAGCAGTGACAGCTATAGCAATCAGCCCCAGCATTTT.

In its sample, this clone was seen once. This chain connects TRBV6-5 to TRBJ1-3; no clear D. V shed 8 bases and J shed 0 bases, with 8 bases lying between them. Germline V gene sequence: CDR1 MNHEY, CDR2 SVGAGI. This CDR3 comprises 13 residues. This CDR3 is CASHAVSGNTIYF. The CDR3, as DNA: TGTGCCAGCCACGCGGTCTCTGGAAACACCATATATTTT.

V and J are TRBV25-1 and TRBJ1-5, with 7 bases identical to TRBD1. The junction had 5 bases not matched to a gene; V was cut back by 6 bases and J by 3 bases. Per germline, CDR1 MGHDK and CDR2 SYGVNS. The CDR3 runs to 14 residues. CDR3 sequence (DNA): TGTGCCAGCAGCTTGACAGGGACCAATCAGCCCCAGCATTTT. Protein product: CASSLTGTNQPQHF.

This rearrangement joins TRBV7-2 to TRBJ2-1; 9 positions agree with TRBD1. V shed 4 bases, J shed 5 bases, and the junction held 6 bases outside the gene matches. This CDR3 has 15 amino acids. Germline V gene data show CDR1 as SGHTA and CDR2 as FQGNSA. In DNA form, the CDR3 reads TGTGCCAGCAGCTCGGGACAGGGTAGCAACAATGAGCAGTTCTTC. Translation gives CASSSGQGSNNEQFF.

The V gene is TRBV9, the J gene TRBJ1-2; the match to TRBD1 covers 9 bases. With 1 base clipped from V and 8 bases from J, the junction kept 6 bases outside the gene matches. This CDR3 comprises 14 residues. The germline CDR1 and CDR2 sequences are SGDLS and YYNGEE. The CDR3 coding sequence is TGTGCCAGCAGCGTAAGGACAGGGGTTGAGGGCTACACCTTC. Its translation: CASSVRTGVEGYTF.

The chain joins TRBV14 to TRBJ1-1, with unresolved D. V was shortened by 4 bases and J by 3 bases, with 18 bases between the two germline ends. The CDR3 runs 16 residues. Germline-derived CDR1 and CDR2 are SGHDN and FVKESK. CDR3 in DNA: TGTGCCAGCAGCCGAAAGCAGGTATTCGGGCACACTGAAGCTTTCTTT. As protein: CASSRKQVFGHTEAFF.

The V and J genes are TRBV5-1 and TRBJ2-3; 13 bases align to TRBD2. The junction had 4 bases not matched to a gene; V was cut back by 4 bases and J by 2 bases. CDR1 SGHRS and CDR2 YFSETQ come from the germline V gene. The CDR3 has 16 residues. CDR3 sequence reads: CASSRGLAGTTDTQYF. The CDR3 region has the DNA TGCGCCAGCAGCCGGGGACTAGCGGGAACCACAGATACGCAGTATTTT. Looking up the rest from reference TRBV5-1 and TRBJ2-3 gives the full variable domain: KAGVTQTPRYLIKTRGQQVTLSCSPISGHRSVSWYQQTPGQGLQFLFEYFSETQRNKGNFPGRFSGRQFSNSRSEMNVSTLELGDSALYLCASSRGLAGTTDTQYFGPGTRLTVL.

The genes are TRBV6-4 and TRBJ2-5; D gene unclear. Looked up from germline, CDR1 is MRHNA and CDR2 is SNTAGT. V was pared by 10 bases and J by 6 bases, with 12 bases between. The CDR3 is 11 residues long. The CDR3 DNA follows: TGTGCCACCCCAAATCCGAAGACCCAGTACTTC. It yields the protein CATPNPKTQYF.

CDR3 region: CASSEGSGAKSDTQYF. Here the CDR3 DNA reads TGTGCCAGCAGTGAGGGCAGCGGGGCTAAATCTGATACGCAGTATTTT. The V gene is TRBV25-1, the J gene TRBJ2-3, with TRBD2 identical over 7 bases. V lost 3 bases, J lost 6 bases, and 12 bases stayed unmatched. The CDR3 extends over 16 amino acids. Germline CDR1 reads MGHDK; CDR2 reads SYGVNS.

A note on this clone: Within the sample, other DNA sequences also encode this same CDR3. This chain links TRBV5-1 with TRBJ2-1, with D possibly being TRBD2 (5 bases). Germline CDR1 SGHRS, CDR2 YFSETQ. V lost 1 base to trimming and J lost 0 bases, with 8 bases between them. This CDR3 spans 15 amino acids. DNA for the CDR3: TGCGCCAGCAGCTTGATCGGGATCTCCTACAATGAGCAGTTCTTC. Protein sequence: CASSLIGISYNEQFF.

This sequence joins TRBV10-2 and TRBJ2-1; tentatively, D is TRBD2 (5 bases). The V end lost 3 bases, the J end lost 2 bases, and 11 bases lay between the germline ends. The germline gives CDR1 WSHSY, CDR2 SAAADI. The CDR3 spans 15 residues. CDR3 sequence (DNA): TGCGCCAGCAGTGATCGGACTCCCACCTACAATGAGCAGTTCTTC. It specifies CASSDRTPTYNEQFF.

The chain links TRBV27 to TRBJ2-1, with D hard to call. Germline loops: CDR1 MNHEY, CDR2 SMNVEV (reference sequence). Trimming took off 2 bases at V and 3 bases at J, with 8 bases between the two ends. The CDR3 is 14 residues long. In nucleotides, the CDR3 is TGTGCCAGCAGTTTAGGGGTGGACTACAATGAGCAGTTCTTC. As protein: CASSLGVDYNEQFF.

The V call is TRBV5-1, the J call TRBJ2-6; D is uncertain. Germline V lookup: CDR1 SGHRS, CDR2 YFSETQ. The CDR3 length is 16 residues. The V gene lost 5 bases and the J gene lost 0 bases, with 12 bases spanning the gap. In DNA form, the CDR3 reads TGCGCCAGCAGATTATCCGGGCCCTCTGGGGCCAACGTCCTGACTTTC. The encoded protein is CASRLSGPSGANVLTF.

J is TRBJ1-4 and V is TRBV29-1; maybe TRBD1 (5 bases). Germline V gene lookup returns CDR1 SQVTM and CDR2 ANQGSEA. This CDR3 spans 14 amino acids. Between the trimmed V and J ends, which lost 7 bases and 5 bases, there was a span of 17 bases. As DNA, the CDR3 is TGCAGCGCCCGAATGTGGCAGGGAAATGAAAAACTGTTTTTT. This gives the protein CSARMWQGNEKLFF.

V is TRBV29-1 and J is TRBJ2-1; TRBD1 agrees at 8 bases. Per germline, CDR1 SQVTM and CDR2 ANQGSEA. This CDR3 is 15 amino acids long. After removal of 5 bases from V and 2 bases from J, the junction contained 8 bases not matched to a gene. The CDR3 loop is CSVPGGRTTYNEQFF. The CDR3 DNA reads as TGCAGCGTTCCAGGGGGCCGGACGACCTACAATGAGCAGTTCTTC.

The J gene is TRBJ2-2, the V gene TRBV10-3; the D is unclear. CDR1 is ENHRY, CDR2 SYGVKD, per germline. There are 12 residues in the CDR3. Trimming removed 4 bases from V and 9 bases from J, with 9 bases in between. The CDR3 DNA sequence: TGTGCCATCAGTGGTGAGGAGTGGGAGCTGTTTTTT. It yields the protein CAISGEEWELFF.

This chain links TRBV29-1 with TRBJ2-5; a possible D gene is TRBD1 (5 bases). Looked up from germline, CDR1 is SQVTM and CDR2 is ANQGSEA. The V end was cut by 4 bases, the J end by 1 base, with 10 bases between. This CDR3 is 13 amino acids long. In nucleotides, the CDR3 is TGCAGCGTTGGATCGACAGCCCAAGAGACCCAGTACTTC. This encodes CSVGSTAQETQYF.

J is TRBJ2-3 and V is TRBV5-4; 7 nucleotides agree with TRBD2. The CDR3 loop spans 16 amino acids. V dropped 4 bases and J dropped 3; count of bases not matched to a gene: 11. Germline V gene sequence: CDR1 SGHNT, CDR2 YYREEE (reference sequence). The CDR3 spells CASSAGVGHRTDTQYF. In DNA, the CDR3 is TGTGCCAGCAGCGCGGGGGTTGGGCATAGGACAGATACGCAGTATTTT. Complete variable domain (other parts from reference TRBV5-4 and TRBJ2-3): ETGVTQSPTHLIKTRGQQVTLRCSSQSGHNTVSWYQQALGQGPQFIFQYYREEENGRGNFPPRFSGLQFPNYSSELNVNALELDDSALYLCASSAGVGHRTDTQYFGPGTRLTVL.

This chain uses TRBV11-2 with TRBJ2-7; 8 bases match TRBD1. From germline, CDR1 is SGHAT and CDR2 FQNNGV. V lost 5 bases to trimming and J lost 6 bases; unmatched junction nucleotides: 12. The CDR3 length is 15 residues. The DNA of the CDR3 is TGTGCCAGCAGCAGGCGGGTGACAGGGGACAGCGAGCAGTACTTC. Translation: CASSRRVTGDSEQYF. Using reference TRBV11-2 and TRBJ2-7 for the parts outside the CDR3, the full variable domain is EAGVAQSPRYKIIEKRQSVAFWCNPISGHATLYWYQQILGQGPKLLIQFQNNGVVDDSQLPKDRFSAERLKGVDSTLKIQPAKLEDSAVYLCASSRRVTGDSEQYFGPGTRLTVT.

The CDR3 is CASSWGELTDTQYF. In DNA, the CDR3 is TGCGCCAGCAGCTGGGGGGAGCTCACAGATACGCAGTATTTT. The J gene is TRBJ2-3, the V gene TRBV5-1, with a possible D match to TRBD2 (6 bases). The CDR3 consists of 14 residues. Germline CDR1 SGHRS, CDR2 YFSETQ. The V end was cut by 3 bases, the J end by 2 bases, with 10 bases between.

In regard to this clone: The identical CDR3 is also encoded by other nucleotide sequences in the sample. This sequence joins TRBV18 and TRBJ1-4; D is undetermined. CDR3 length: 13 amino acids. V lost 6 bases to trimming and J lost 0 bases, with 5 bases between them. CDR1 KGHSH and CDR2 LQKENI come from the germline V gene. CDR3 protein: CASSPATNEKLFF. The CDR3 bases are TGTGCCAGCTCCCCAGCAACTAATGAAAAACTGTTTTTT.

The chain links TRBV6-6 to TRBJ2-1, with 8 bases aligning to TRBD2. Germline V CDR1 and CDR2: MNHNY, SVGAGI (reference sequence). The CDR3 has 15 amino acids. The V gene end was trimmed by 4 bases and the J gene end by 8 bases; junction bases not matched to a gene: 10. CDR3 DNA: TGTGCCAGCAGTTTCGGGAGGGCCAATCCAGATGAGCAGTTCTTC. Amino acid sequence: CASSFGRANPDEQFF.

The gene calls are TRBV18 and TRBJ2-2; TRBD2 matches 10 bases. CDR3 length equals 19 residues. V dropped 3 bases and J dropped 3; count of bases not matched to a gene: 13. CDR1 and CDR2 (germline): KGHSH, LQKENI. The CDR3: CASSPILASGRVDTGELFF. CDR3 coding DNA: TGTGCCAGCTCACCGATTCTAGCTAGCGGGAGAGTCGACACCGGGGAGCTGTTTTTT.